This TCR beta chain was captured in a study of blood T cell repertoires in COVID-19. Study overall: The United States, Italy and Spain provided the acute and convalescent COVID-19 samples. From T cells, B-cell-depleted T cells, or PBMCs came the material, which was cDNA or gDNA.

Source study methods: Nucleated cell counts were estimated from reference gene primer amplification. Clones were sequenced by immunoSEQ multiplex PCR, and TCRdb holds only the in-frame ones, with some missing. Clone size and V and J calls were adopted from that table, with D and trimming inferred from the DNA. This sample has some 700,000 clones; around 90% occur once, and the top ten carry 0.2% to 0.3%. The material sequenced was peripheral blood. The receptor was isolated from a woman under 30 with acute or convalescent COVID-19.

The CDR3 DNA reads as TGTGCCAGCAGCCCCAGACAGAGCCTGAGCACTGAAGCTTTCTTT. This sequence encodes CASSPRQSLSTEAFF. The J gene is TRBJ1-1, the V gene TRBV13; TRBD1 is a possible D gene (5 bases). This CDR3 comprises 15 residues. Trimming removed 5 bases from V and 4 bases from J, with 17 bases in between. Looked up from germline, CDR1 is PRHDT and CDR2 is FYEKMQ (reference sequence). The full variable domain, its missing parts supplied by reference TRBV13 and TRBJ1-1, is AAGVIQSPRHLIKEKRETATLKCYPIPRHDTVYWYQQGPGQDPQFLISFYEKMQSDKGSIPDRFSAQQFSDYHSELNMSSLELGDSALYFCASSPRQSLSTEAFFGQGTRLTVV.